The next 9 T cell receptor beta chains were all read from a single sample in a study of CD8 T cells in ankylosing spondylitis. TCRdb re-called the 5' RACE reads through MiXCR, storing one row per CDR3 protein. The sample contains some 130,000 distinct CDR3 sequences, around 13% of which appear only once. Sequenced input: blood, either unsorted or a sorted T cell fraction (not recorded which). The receptors stem from a female donor with ankylosing spondylitis or in good health (not recorded which).

This clonotype came up many times. The chain couples TRBV9 to TRBJ2-7; the D is unclear. Germline lookup yields CDR1 SGDLS and CDR2 YYNGEE. The CDR3 extends over 12 amino acids. V was pared by 0 bases and J by 6 bases, with 7 bases between. CDR3 DNA: TGTGCCAGCAGCGTAGGAAGTTCCGAGCAGTACTTC. Its translation is CASSVGSSEQYF.

A remark on this clonotype: A read error is possible here, since a much larger clone lies one base away. The chain employs TRBV7-9 and TRBJ1-1; D is undetermined. The CDR3 covers 13 residues. Germline lookup yields CDR1 SEHNR and CDR2 FQNEAQ (reference sequence). CDR3 coding DNA: TGTACCAGCAGACCCACACTGAACACTGAAGCTTTCTTT. Protein product: CTSRPTLNTEAFF.

This clonotype was picked up many times. CDR3 in DNA: TGTGCCATCAGTGATGCAGGGGGCGGCACCGGGGAGCTGTTTTTT. Translation gives CAISDAGGGTGELFF. The V gene is TRBV10-3, the J gene TRBJ2-2; 8 bases match TRBD1. Germline V CDR1 and CDR2: ENHRY, SYGVKD. V shed 3 bases, J shed 4 bases, and the junction held 4 bases outside the gene matches. This CDR3 is built from 15 residues.

This clonotype was seen more than once but under ten times. The chain recombines TRBV28 with TRBJ2-6, with D possibly TRBD2 on 6 matching bases. In germline, CDR1 is MDHEN, CDR2 SYDVKM. V dropped 3 bases and J dropped 0 bases, with 15 bases sitting between them. This CDR3 has 18 residues. The CDR3 DNA follows: TGTGCCAGCAGTTTTCTTGACGGGAGCCTCTCTGGGGCCAACGTCCTGACTTTC. Translated: CASSFLDGSLSGANVLTF.

In its sample, this clonotype was seen many times. V is TRBV12-3 or TRBV12-4 and J is TRBJ1-5; TRBD1 matches 8 bases. Trimming took 2 bases from V and 0 from J; bases not matched to a gene: 6. The CDR3 loop spans 17 amino acids. The CDR3: CASSLRGTGYSNQPQHF. In DNA, the CDR3 is TGTGCCAGCAGTTTAAGGGGGACAGGTTATAGCAATCAGCCCCAGCATTTT.

The V and J genes are TRBV5-6 and TRBJ2-3; no clear D. V lost 4 bases, J lost 6 bases, and 12 bases lay in between. The V gene's germline CDR1 is SGHDT and CDR2 YYEEEE. The CDR3 is 13 residues long. The CDR3 loop reads CASSPDSVDTQYF. The DNA of the CDR3 is TGTGCCAGCAGCCCAGACTCGGTGGATACGCAGTATTTT.

This clonotype came up many times. The rearrangement uses TRBV7-9 and TRBJ2-5; TRBD2 matches at 7 bases. The CDR3 loop spans 18 amino acids. Trimming at V came to 5 bases and at J to 5 bases, leaving 20 bases not matched to a gene. In germline, CDR1 is SEHNR, CDR2 FQNEAQ (reference sequence). As DNA, the CDR3 is TGTGCCAGCAGCACAAGGACCCGAAAAGCGGGGCTTTTGGAGACCCAGTACTTC. It specifies CASSTRTRKAGLLETQYF. Based on the CDR3 plus reference TRBV7-9 and TRBJ2-5, the full variable domain is DTGVSQNPRHKITKRGQNVTFRCDPISEHNRLYWYRQTLGQGPEFLTYFQNEAQLEKSRLLSDRFSAERPKGSFSTLEIQRTEQGDSAMYLCASSTRTRKAGLLETQYFGPGTRLLVL.

On this clonotype: The junction and the germline gene differ at one end; a read error may be behind it. This CDR3 is CASSLGPRATNKKLFF. In DNA, the CDR3 is TGTGCCAGCAGCTTGGGGCCAAGAGCAACTAATAAAAAACTGTTTTTT. The gene calls are TRBV5-5 and TRBJ1-4; D remains ambiguous. The CDR3 has 16 amino acids. Germline lookup yields CDR1 SGHKS and CDR2 YYEKEE (reference sequence).

This clonotype was observed a few times. The gene calls are TRBV2 and TRBJ2-7; a possible D gene is TRBD2 (5 bases). This CDR3 comprises 15 residues. The V and J ends lost 3 bases and 4 bases respectively, with 16 bases between them. Germline V CDR1 and CDR2: SNHLY, FYNNEI. The CDR3 bases are TGTGCCAGCAGTGATCGAGGGCTGGGAATGTACGAGCAGTACTTC. Translated: CASSDRGLGMYEQYF.